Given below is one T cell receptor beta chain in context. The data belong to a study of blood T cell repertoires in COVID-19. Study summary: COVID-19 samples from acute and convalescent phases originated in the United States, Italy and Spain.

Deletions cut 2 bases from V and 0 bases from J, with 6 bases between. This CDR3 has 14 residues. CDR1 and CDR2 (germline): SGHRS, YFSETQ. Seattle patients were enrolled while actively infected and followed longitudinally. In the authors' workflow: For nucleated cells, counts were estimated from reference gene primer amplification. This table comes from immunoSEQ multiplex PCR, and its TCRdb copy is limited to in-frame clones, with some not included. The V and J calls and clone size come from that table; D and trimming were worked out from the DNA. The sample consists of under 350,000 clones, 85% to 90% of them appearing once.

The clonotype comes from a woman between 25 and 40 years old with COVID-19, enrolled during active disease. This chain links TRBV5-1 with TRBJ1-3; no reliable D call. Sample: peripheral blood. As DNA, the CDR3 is TGCGCCAGCAGCTTTGACAACTCTGGAAACACCATATATTTT. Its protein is CASSFDNSGNTIYF.